The 8 T cell receptor beta chains presented below share a single source sample, sequenced in a study of regulatory and conventional T cells in RAG deficiency. Blood CD4+ CD25-low CD127-high conventional T cells supplied the genomic DNA template. Data came from immunoSEQ multiplex PCR; TCRdb stores just in-frame clones and leaves some out. The sample lists about 24,000 clones; around 96% were seen once. The sample was also reused in another study, on regulatory T cells. From that paper: Amplification used 52 TRBV primers and 13 TRBJ primers.

The sample was CD25- CD4+ T cells sorted from blood. The receptors shown here come from a human donor in good health.

The chain has TRBV15 and TRBJ2-2; 7 positions match TRBD1. Germline V gene sequence: CDR1 LNHNV, CDR2 YYDKDF (reference sequence). The CDR3 covers 18 residues. The V gene end was trimmed by 2 bases and the J gene end by 3 bases; junction bases not matched to a gene: 12. CDR3 sequence (DNA): TGTGCCACCAGCAGACCCACAGAGGGGGCGAGTTACACCGGGGAGCTGTTTTTT. This encodes CATSRPTEGASYTGELFF. The full variable domain, completed using reference TRBV15 and TRBJ2-2, is DAMVIQNPRYQVTQFGKPVTLSCSQTLNHNVMYWYQQKSSQAPKLLFHYYDKDFNNEADTPDNFQSRRPNTSFCFLDIRSPGLGDTAMYLCATSRPTEGASYTGELFFGEGSRLTVL.

The chain joins TRBV5-1 to TRBJ1-2, with a tentative D call TRBD1 (5 bases). The CDR3 covers 13 residues. Germline CDR1 reads SGHRS; CDR2 reads YFSETQ. Between the trimmed V and J ends, which lost 4 bases and 2 bases, there was a span of 9 bases. CDR3 residues: CASSRDRNYGYTF. DNA of the CDR3: TGCGCCAGCAGCCGCGACAGAAACTATGGCTACACCTTC.

This chain connects TRBV2 to TRBJ2-5; D is uncertain. The CDR3 extends over 13 amino acids. CDR1 SNHLY and CDR2 FYNNEI come from the germline V gene. Trimming left V 10 bases short and J 4 bases short, with 16 bases between. The CDR3 here is CATQRLYTETQYF. The DNA of the CDR3 is TGTGCCACCCAGAGGCTCTACACAGAGACCCAGTACTTC.

In its sample, this clone was seen once. V is TRBV2 and J is TRBJ1-2, with D tentatively TRBD1 (5 bases). V gave up 4 bases and J gave up 4 bases, with 13 bases separating them. This CDR3 has 14 residues. CDR1 and CDR2 (germline): SNHLY, FYNNEI. CDR3 loop: CASSVLDTAYGYTF. The CDR3 DNA follows: TGTGCCAGCAGTGTACTGGACACAGCCTATGGCTACACCTTC.

This chain joins TRBV14 and TRBJ1-4; D gene uncertain. Looked up from germline, CDR1 is SGHDN and CDR2 is FVKESK. Trimming stripped 4 bases from V and 1 base from J, with 7 bases between. The CDR3 is 14 residues long. The CDR3 region is CASSRGGTNEKLFF. CDR3 nucleotides: TGTGCCAGCAGCCGAGGTGGAACTAATGAAAAACTGTTTTTT.

CDR3 sequence reads: CASSTPGQRDQPQHF. The CDR3 DNA reads as TGTGCCAGCAGTACGCCGGGACAGCGAGATCAGCCCCAGCATTTT. The rearrangement joins TRBV6-6 to TRBJ1-5; 7 bases are shared with TRBD1. The V and J ends lost 5 bases and 5 bases, in that order; junction bases with no gene match: 9. CDR1 and CDR2 from the germline V gene are MNHNY and SVGAGI (reference sequence). The CDR3 is made up of 15 amino acids.

This rearrangement joins TRBV11-3 to TRBJ2-1; D is uncertain. V lost 4 bases and J lost 5, with 12 bases in between. The CDR3 spans 14 residues. The germline gives CDR1 SGHNT, CDR2 YENEEA. The CDR3 DNA reads as TGTGCCAGCAGCTCAGAGCCCCGGGACAATGAGCAGTTCTTC. Its translation is CASSSEPRDNEQFF.

The V call is TRBV19, the J call TRBJ1-2; the D gene is possibly TRBD1 (5 bases). Deletions cut 7 bases from V and 5 bases from J, with 14 bases between. This CDR3 contains 13 residues. Per the germline V gene, CDR1 is LNHDA and CDR2 is SQIVND (reference sequence). CDR3 nucleotides: TGTGCCAGTATAGCTGGGGCAGGGTATGGCTACACCTTC. It encodes CASIAGAGYGYTF.